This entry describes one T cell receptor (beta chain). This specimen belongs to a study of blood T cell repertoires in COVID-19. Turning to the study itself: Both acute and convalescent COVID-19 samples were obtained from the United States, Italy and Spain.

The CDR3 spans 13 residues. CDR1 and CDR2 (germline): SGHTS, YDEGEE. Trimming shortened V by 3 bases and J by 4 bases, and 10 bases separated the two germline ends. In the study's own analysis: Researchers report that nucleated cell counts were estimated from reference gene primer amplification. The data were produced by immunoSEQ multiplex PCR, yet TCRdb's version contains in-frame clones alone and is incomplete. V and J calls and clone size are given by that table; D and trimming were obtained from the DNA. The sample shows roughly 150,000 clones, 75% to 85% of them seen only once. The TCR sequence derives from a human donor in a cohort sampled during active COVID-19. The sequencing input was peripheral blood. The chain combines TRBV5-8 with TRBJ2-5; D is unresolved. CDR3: CASSYKSIETQYF. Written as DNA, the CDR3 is TGTGCCAGCAGCTACAAGTCAATAGAGACCCAGTACTTC.